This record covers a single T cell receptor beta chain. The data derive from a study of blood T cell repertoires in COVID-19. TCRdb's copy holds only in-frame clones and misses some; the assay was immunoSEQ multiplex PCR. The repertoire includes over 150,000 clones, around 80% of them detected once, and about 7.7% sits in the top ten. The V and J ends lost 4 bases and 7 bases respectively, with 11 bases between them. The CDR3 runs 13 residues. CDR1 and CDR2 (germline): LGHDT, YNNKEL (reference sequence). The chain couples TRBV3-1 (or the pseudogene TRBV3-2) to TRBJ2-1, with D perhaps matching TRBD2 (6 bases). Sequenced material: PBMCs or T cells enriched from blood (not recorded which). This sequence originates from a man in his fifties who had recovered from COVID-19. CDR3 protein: CASSPGLTNEQFF. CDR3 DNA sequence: TGTGCCAGCAGCCCGGGACTGACTAATGAGCAGTTCTTC.